This T cell receptor beta chain appears in the sequencing data of a study of T-cell memory formation after mild COVID-19 (dated by TCRdb to 2020 to 2023). Regarding the study in general: TCR sequence clusters from the two donors were found to be largely donor specific. In two donors, T-cell clones that expanded and contracted after mild COVID-19 were followed by sequencing TCRalpha and TCRbeta repertoires longitudinally. Two young, previously healthy adult volunteers made up the cohort, one male and one female.

This clonotype was detected many times. Its specific antigen is unknown. Within one base of it there is no much larger clone, and no base qualities were kept. Overall study outcomes, separate from this receptor: From day 15 to 85, contracting clones showed balanced CD4/CD8 phenotypes, whereas a second wave of clones that expanded from day 15 to 37 leaned towards CD4+. Whether the second-wave clones peaking on day 37 were SARS-CoV-2 specific was not confirmed. The detection of some responding clones in pre-infection memory suggests that pre-existing cross-reactive memory T cells joined the SARS-CoV-2 response. Contracting CD4+ clones were found mainly in CM and EM memory subsets, while CD8+ clones were enriched in EMRA. The study covered only a couple of mild cases, and larger cohorts including severe cases with pre-infection samples were considered necessary.

Ficoll-Paque density gradient centrifugation was the method used to isolate PBMCs. Sequencing used an Illumina NovaSeq 6000. Using 5'RACE with constant-segment primers, TCRalpha and TCRbeta cDNA libraries were constructed, with sample barcodes and unique molecular identifiers added in the process. Trizol reagent was used to extract RNA from every sample. Library amplification was performed in two PCR steps, and a second sample barcode and Illumina TruSeq adapters were introduced in the second step. The libraries were sequenced on an Illumina NovaSeq using 2 x 150 bp paired-end reads. Per the source publication's procedure: With migec v1.2.7, reads were demultiplexed and then collapsed into UMI-guided consensus sequences. With mixcr v2.1.11, UMI consensuses were aligned to TRA and TRB V and J templates and assembled into clonotypes. Expanded or contracted clonotypes were those called significant by both edgeR and NoisET, with noise models trained on biological replicates. For edgeR calls, the cutoffs were a false discovery rate-adjusted p below 0.01 and a log2 fold-change threshold of 1. PCA with hierarchical clustering of max-normalized trajectories of the 1000 most abundant clonotypes was used as exploratory dynamics analysis. Separately sequenced CD4+ and CD8+ repertoires were used to assign a CD4 or CD8 phenotype to each responding clone. TCRdb trimmed public reads at Q25 via fastp, called clones via MiXCR and kept in-frame beta chains. When rows share a CDR3 protein, they turn into one entry using the most common DNA and genes. For this entry, the V and J calls and clone size follow TCRdb and not the study's own pipeline. For this sample there are around 180,000 distinct CDR3 sequences; 16% appear just once. The ten largest clones take up 2% to 2.5% of the sample.

Trimming removed 5 bases from V and 2 bases from J; the gene matches leave 12 bases unexplained. The CDR3 contains 17 residues, cysteine and phenylalanine counted. Only the CDR3 region is kept as DNA, spanning 51 bases read in frame from base 1. Material: PBMCs or a T cell subset sorted from them (not recorded which). The chain employs TRBV12-3 or TRBV12-4 and TRBJ2-1; 7 bases in the junction line up with TRBD2. The clonotype originates from an adult woman who had mild COVID-19 (a few samples of this study predate the infection). The sample titles of this study are shuffled in the database, so cell type and time point are left out; the donor was told from shared clones. The DNA sequence reads TGTGCCAGCAGTCTCCGCTGGGCTAGCGGACCCTACAATGAGCAGTTCTTC. Translated, it gives CASSLRWASGPYNEQFF.